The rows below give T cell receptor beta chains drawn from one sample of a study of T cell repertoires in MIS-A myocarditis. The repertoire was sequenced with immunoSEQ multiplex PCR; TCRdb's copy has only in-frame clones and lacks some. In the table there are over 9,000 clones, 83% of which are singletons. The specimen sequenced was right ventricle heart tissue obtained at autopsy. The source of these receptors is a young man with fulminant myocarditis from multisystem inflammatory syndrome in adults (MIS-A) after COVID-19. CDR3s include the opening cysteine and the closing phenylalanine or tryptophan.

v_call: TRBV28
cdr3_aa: CASTPGGGAFNEKLFF

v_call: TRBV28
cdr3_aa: CASSRPGQGVYGYTF

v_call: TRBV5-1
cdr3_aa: CASSWAGLNEKLFF

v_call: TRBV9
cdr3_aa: CASSVGGLRQETQYF

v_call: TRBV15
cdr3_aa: CATSGISQGNQPQHF

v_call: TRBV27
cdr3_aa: CASSFNPPRGQETQYF

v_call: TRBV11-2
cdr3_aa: CASSSYRDWTNTGELFF

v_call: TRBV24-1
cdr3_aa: CATSDFHMSTGGIGGGYTF

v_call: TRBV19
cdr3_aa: CASSGVAGGNQPQHF

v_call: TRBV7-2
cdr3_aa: CASSSWTSGGSYEQYF

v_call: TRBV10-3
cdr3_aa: CAINPEGRGYGYTF

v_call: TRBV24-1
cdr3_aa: CATSDPRKVGYTF

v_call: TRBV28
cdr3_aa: CASSSMKRDTYSYEQYF

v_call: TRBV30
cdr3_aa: CACGVPREGGGYTF

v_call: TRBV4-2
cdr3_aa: CASSQPDRGSTEAFF

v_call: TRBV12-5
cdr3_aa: CASGDGAYGCNQPQHF

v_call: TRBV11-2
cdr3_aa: CASSTDRDGNTIYF

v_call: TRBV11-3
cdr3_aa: CASSFSSGPPPPTYGYTF

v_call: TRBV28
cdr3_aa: CASSPLPARMNTEAFF

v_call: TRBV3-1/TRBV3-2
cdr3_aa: CASSQPEGGFYF

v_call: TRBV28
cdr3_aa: CASSLDRGNQPQHF

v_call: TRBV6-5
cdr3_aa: CASRSTGSTDTQYF

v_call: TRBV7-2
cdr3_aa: CASSQLWLTTYGYTF

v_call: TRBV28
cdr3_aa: CASSSQGADNSPLHF

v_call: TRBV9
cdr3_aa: CASSVATGELFF

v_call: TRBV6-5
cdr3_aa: CASRAGDTQYF

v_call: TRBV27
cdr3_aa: CASSPERGRELDGYTF

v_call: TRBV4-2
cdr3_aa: CASSQESPLGNEQFF

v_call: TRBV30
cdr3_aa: CAWDGTALSRAFF

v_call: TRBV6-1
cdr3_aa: CASSEWGGRGGDTQYF

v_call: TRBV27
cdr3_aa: CASSGQESSYEQYF

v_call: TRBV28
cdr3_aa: CASSPRWLRYEQYF

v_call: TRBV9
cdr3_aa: CASSITQGMTDTQYF

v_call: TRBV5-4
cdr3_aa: CASSSGGYEQYF

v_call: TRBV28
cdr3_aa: CASSVSGPSIYEQYF

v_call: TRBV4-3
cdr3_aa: CASSQDLIAGGPYEQYF

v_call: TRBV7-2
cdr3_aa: CASRPGGDTQYF

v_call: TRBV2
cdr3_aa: CASSTWTSAETQYF

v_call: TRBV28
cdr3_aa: CASSIFRDRAGYTF

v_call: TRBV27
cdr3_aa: CASSPTRTGPEDTQYF

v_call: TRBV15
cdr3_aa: CATSTTRTMNTEAFF

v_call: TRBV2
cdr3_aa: CASTSRGWGTDTQYF

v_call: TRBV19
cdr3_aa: CASGGGVRETQYF

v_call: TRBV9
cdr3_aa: CASSVESSLFAGELFF

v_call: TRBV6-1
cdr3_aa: CASSEIPGQAGTEAFF

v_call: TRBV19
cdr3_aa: CASSIKGTSNQPQHF

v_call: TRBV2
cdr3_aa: CASSDNANYGYTF

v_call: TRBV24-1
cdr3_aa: CATSDLLAGELFF

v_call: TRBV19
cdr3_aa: CATRQGIDSGNTIYF

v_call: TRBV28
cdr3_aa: CASSILSTYEQYF

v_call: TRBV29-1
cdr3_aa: CSVGALYLNTEAFF

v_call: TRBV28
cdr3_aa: CASSLTPHTQYF

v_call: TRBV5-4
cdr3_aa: CASSTDSMNTEAFF

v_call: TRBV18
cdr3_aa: CASSPLRTVEVGYTF

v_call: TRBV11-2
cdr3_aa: CASSLTGDTQYF